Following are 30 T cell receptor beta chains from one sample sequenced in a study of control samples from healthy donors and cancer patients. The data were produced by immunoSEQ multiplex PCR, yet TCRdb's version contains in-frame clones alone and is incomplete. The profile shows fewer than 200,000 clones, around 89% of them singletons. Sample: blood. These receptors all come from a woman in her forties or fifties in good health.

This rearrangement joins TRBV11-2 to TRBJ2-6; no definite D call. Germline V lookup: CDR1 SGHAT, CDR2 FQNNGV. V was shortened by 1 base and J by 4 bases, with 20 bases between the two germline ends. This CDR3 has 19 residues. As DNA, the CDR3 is TGTGCCAGCAGCTTAGTCAGGTACAGCGTTACCTCCGGGGCCAACGTCCTGACTTTC. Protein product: CASSLVRYSVTSGANVLTF.

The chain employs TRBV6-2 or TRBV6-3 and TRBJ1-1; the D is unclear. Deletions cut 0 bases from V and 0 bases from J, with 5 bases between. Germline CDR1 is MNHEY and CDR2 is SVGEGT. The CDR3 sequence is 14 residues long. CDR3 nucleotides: TGTGCCAGCAGTTACTCCCTCGTGAACACTGAAGCTTTCTTT. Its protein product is CASSYSLVNTEAFF.

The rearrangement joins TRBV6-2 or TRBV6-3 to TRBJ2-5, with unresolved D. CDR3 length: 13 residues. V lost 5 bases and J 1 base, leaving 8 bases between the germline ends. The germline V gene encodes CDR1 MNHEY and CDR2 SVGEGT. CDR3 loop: CASSPSVQETQYF. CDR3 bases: TGTGCCAGCAGTCCGTCGGTCCAAGAGACCCAGTACTTC.

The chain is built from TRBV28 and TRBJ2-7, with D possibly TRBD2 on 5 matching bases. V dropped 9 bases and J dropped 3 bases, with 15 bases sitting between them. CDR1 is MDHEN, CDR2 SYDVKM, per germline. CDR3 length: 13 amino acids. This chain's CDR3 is CASDGGPSYEQYF. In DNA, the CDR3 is TGTGCCAGTGACGGAGGACCGAGCTACGAGCAGTACTTC.

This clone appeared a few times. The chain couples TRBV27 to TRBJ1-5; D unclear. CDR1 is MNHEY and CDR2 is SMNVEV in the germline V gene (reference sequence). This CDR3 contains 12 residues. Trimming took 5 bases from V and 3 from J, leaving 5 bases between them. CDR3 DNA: TGTGCCAGCAGTACCGTCAATCAGCCCCAGCATTTT. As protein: CASSTVNQPQHF.

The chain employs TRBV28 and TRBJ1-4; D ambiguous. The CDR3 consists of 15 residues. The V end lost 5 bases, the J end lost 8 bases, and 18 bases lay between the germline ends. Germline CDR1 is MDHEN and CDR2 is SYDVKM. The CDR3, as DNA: TGTGCCAGCAGTCCCCCAATTCGGGGAGGAGAAAAACTGTTTTTT. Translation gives CASSPPIRGGEKLFF.

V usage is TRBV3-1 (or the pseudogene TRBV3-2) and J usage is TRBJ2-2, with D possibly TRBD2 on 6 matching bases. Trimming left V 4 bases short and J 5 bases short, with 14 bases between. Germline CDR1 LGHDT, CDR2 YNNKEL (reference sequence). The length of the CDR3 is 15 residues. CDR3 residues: CASSPRDFPTGELFF. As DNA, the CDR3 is TGTGCCAGCAGCCCCCGGGACTTCCCTACCGGGGAGCTGTTTTTT.

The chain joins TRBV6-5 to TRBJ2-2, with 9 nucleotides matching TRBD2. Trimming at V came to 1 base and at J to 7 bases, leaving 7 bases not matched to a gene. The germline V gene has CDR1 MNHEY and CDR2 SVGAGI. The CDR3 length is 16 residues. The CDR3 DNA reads TGTGCCAGCAGTTACTTGGCGGGAGGGCCTATCGGGGAGCTGTTTTTT. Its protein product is CASSYLAGGPIGELFF.

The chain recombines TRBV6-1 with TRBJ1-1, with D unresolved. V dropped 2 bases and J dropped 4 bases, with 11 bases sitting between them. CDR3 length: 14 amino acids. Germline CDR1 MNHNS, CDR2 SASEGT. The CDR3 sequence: CASSENWGSTEAFF. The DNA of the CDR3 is TGTGCCAGCAGTGAAAATTGGGGATCCACTGAAGCTTTCTTT.

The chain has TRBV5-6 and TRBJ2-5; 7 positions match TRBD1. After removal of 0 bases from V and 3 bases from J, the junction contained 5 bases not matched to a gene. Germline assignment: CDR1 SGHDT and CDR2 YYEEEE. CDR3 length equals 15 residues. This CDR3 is CASSLARTGKETQYF. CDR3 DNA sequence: TGTGCCAGCAGCTTGGCGAGGACAGGTAAAGAGACCCAGTACTTC.

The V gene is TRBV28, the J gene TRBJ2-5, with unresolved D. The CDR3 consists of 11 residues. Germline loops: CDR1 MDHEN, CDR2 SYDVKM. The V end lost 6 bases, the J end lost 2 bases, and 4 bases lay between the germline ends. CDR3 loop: CASRNQETQYF. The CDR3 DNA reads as TGTGCCAGCAGGAATCAAGAGACCCAGTACTTC.

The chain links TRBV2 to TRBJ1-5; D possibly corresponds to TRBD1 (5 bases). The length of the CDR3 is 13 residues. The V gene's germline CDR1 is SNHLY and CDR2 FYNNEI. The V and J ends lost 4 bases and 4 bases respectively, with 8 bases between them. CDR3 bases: TGTGCCAGCAGTGGGGGGGAAAATCAGCCCCAGCATTTT. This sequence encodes CASSGGENQPQHF. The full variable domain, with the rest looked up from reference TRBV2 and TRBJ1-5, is EPEVTQTPSHQVTQMGQEVILRCVPISNHLYFYWYRQILGQKVEFLVSFYNNEISEKSEIFDDQFSVERPDGSNFTLKIRSTKLEDSAMYFCASSGGENQPQHFGDGTRLSIL.

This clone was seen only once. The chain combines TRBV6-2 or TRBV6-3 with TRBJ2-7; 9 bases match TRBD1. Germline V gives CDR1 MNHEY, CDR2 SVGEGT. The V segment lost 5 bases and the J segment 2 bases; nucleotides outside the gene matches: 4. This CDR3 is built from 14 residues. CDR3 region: CASSLTGGTYEQYF. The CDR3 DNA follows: TGTGCCAGCAGTCTGACAGGGGGGACCTACGAGCAGTACTTC.

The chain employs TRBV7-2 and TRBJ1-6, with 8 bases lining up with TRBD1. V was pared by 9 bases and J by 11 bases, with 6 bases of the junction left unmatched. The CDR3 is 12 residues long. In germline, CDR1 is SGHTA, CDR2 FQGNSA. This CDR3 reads CASGQGTTPLHF. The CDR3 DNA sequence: TGTGCCAGTGGACAGGGTACGACACCCCTCCACTTT. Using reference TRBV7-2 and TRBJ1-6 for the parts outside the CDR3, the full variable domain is GAGVSQSPSNKVTEKGKDVELRCDPISGHTALYWYRQSLGQGLEFLIYFQGNSAPDKSGLPSDRFSAERTGGSVSTLTIQRTQQEDSAVYLCASGQGTTPLHFGNGTRLTVT.

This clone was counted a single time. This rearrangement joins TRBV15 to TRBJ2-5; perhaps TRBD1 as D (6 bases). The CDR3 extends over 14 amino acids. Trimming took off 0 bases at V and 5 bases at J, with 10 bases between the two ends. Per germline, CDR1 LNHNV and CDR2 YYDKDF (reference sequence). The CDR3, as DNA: TGTGCCACCAGCAGAGATGGGACATTTGAGACCCAGTACTTC. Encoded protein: CATSRDGTFETQYF.

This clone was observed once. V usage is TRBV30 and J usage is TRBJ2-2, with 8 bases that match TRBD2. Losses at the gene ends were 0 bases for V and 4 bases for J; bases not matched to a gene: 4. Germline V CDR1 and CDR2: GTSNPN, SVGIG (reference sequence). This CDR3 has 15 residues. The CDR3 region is CAWSVFGGATGELFF. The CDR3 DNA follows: TGTGCCTGGAGTGTATTCGGGGGGGCCACCGGGGAGCTGTTTTTT.

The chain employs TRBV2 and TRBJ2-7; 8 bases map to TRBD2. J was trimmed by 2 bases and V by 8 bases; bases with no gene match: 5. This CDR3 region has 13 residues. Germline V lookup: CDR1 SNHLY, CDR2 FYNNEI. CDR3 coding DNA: TGTGCCAGCTTGAACGGGGGGGCCTACGAGCAGTACTTC. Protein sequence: CASLNGGAYEQYF.

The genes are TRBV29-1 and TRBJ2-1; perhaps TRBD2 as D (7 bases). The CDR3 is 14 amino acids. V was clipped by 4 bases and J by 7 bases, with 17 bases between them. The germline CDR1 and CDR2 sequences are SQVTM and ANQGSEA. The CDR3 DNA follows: TGCAGCGTTGCGGGGGGCCGAGAGGGGAATGAGCAGTTCTTC. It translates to CSVAGGREGNEQFF.

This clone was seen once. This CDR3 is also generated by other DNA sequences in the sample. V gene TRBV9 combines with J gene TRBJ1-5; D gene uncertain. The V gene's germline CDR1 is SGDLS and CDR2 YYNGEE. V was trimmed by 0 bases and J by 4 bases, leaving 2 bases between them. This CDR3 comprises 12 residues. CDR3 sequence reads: CASSVGNQPQHF. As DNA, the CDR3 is TGTGCCAGCAGCGTAGGGAATCAGCCCCAGCATTTT.

The CDR3 nucleotides are TGTGCCAGCAGCTTAGGGGCGCAGACCGGGGAGCTGTTTTTT. It codes for CASSLGAQTGELFF. The chain uses TRBV7-8 and TRBJ2-2, with D unclear. Deletions cut 1 base from V and 5 bases from J, with 8 bases between. This CDR3 region has 14 residues. Germline values: CDR1 SGHVS, CDR2 FQNEAQ.

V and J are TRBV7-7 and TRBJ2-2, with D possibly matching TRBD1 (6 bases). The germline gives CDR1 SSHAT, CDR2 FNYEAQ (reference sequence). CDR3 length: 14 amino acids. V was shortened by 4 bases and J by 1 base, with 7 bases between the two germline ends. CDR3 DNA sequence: TGTGCCAGCAGCTCGGGACAGAACACCGGGGAGCTGTTTTTT. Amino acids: CASSSGQNTGELFF.

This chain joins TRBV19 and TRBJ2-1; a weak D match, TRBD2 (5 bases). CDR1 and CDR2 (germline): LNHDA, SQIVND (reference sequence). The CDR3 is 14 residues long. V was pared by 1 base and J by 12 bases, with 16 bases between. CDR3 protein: CASSIVQDGIGQFF. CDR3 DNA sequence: TGTGCCAGTAGTATAGTGCAGGACGGGATAGGGCAGTTCTTC.

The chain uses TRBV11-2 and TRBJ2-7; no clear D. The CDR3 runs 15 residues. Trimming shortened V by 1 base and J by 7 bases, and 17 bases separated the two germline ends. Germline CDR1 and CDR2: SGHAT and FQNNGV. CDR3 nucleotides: TGTGCCAGCAGCTTAGGGTTAGAGTCCCCTCTGGAGCAGTACTTC. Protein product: CASSLGLESPLEQYF.

CDR3 DNA sequence: TGCGCCAGCAGCTTGGGGCAGAGAAATCAGCCCCAGCATTTT. It translates to CASSLGQRNQPQHF. The gene calls are TRBV5-1 and TRBJ1-5, with unresolved D. Per germline, CDR1 SGHRS and CDR2 YFSETQ. The CDR3 totals 14 residues. V was clipped by 0 bases and J by 4 bases, with 8 bases between them.

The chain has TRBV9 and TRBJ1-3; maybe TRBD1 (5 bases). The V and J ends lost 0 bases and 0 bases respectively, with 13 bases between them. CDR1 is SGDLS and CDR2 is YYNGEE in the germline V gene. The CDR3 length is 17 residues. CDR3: CASSVGGGLASGNTIYF. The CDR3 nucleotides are TGTGCCAGCAGCGTAGGTGGGGGATTAGCCTCTGGAAACACCATATATTTT.

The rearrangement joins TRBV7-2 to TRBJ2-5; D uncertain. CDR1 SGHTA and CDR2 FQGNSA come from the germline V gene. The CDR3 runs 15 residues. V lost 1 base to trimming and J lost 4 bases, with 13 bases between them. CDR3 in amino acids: CASSLVRVRTETQYF. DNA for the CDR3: TGTGCCAGCAGCTTAGTACGGGTGAGGACAGAGACCCAGTACTTC.

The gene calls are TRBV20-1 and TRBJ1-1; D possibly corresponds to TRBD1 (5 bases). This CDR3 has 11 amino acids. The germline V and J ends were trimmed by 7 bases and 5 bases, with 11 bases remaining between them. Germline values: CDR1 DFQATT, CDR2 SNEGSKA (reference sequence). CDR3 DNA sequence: TGCAGTGGAGGGGCGGGGACTGAAGCTTTCTTT. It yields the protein CSGGAGTEAFF.

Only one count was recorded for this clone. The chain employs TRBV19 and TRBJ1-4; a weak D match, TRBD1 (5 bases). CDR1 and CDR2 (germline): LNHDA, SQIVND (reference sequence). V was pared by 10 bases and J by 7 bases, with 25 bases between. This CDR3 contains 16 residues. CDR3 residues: CATKGRTSGLGEKLFF. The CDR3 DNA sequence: TGTGCCACGAAAGGACGGACCTCGGGGCTCGGTGAAAAACTGTTTTTT.

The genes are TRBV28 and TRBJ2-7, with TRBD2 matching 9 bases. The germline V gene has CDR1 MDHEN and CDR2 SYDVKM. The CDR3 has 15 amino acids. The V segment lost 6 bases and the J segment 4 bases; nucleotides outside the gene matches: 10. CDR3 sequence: CASRGGGGAVYEQYF. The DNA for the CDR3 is TGTGCCAGCAGGGGTGGCGGGGGGGCCGTTTACGAGCAGTACTTC.

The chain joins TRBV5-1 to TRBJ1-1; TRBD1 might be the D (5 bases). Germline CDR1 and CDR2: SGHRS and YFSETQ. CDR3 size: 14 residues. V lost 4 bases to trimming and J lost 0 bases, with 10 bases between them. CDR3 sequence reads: CASSGARVNTEAFF. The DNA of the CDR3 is TGCGCCAGCAGCGGGGCGCGGGTGAACACTGAAGCTTTCTTT.